This is a list of T cell receptor beta chains from one sample in a study of cytotoxic CD8 clonotypes in ibrutinib-treated CLL. Assay used: immunoSEQ multiplex PCR; TCRdb lists only in-frame clones, some missing. The repertoire holds about 84,000 clones, with more than 70% as singletons. This material consisted of PBMCs, taken before ibrutinib treatment. The receptor source for this set is a human donor with chronic lymphocytic leukemia. CDR3s include the opening cysteine and the closing phenylalanine or tryptophan. A D gene is named only where the DNA matches it firmly. Some rows have no size entry. The others give once, few or many, or a class for an expanded clone.

V gene	J gene	D gene	clone size	CDR3 protein	CDR3 DNA
TRBV6-1	TRBJ2-1	TRBD2	.	CASRLAGGPDEQFF	TGTGCCAGCAGACTAGCGGGAGGGCCTGACGAGCAGTTCTTC
TRBV11-3	TRBJ2-2	TRBD1	.	CASSPDRGLTGELFF	TGTGCCAGCAGCCCGGACAGGGGTTTAACCGGGGAGCTGTTTTTT
TRBV11-3	TRBJ2-3	.	.	CASSSGATSTDTQYF	TGTGCCAGCAGCTCCGGGGCGACTAGCACAGATACGCAGTATTTT
TRBV5-4	TRBJ2-1	.	.	CASSLWRNEQFF	TGTGCCAGCAGCTTGTGGAGGAATGAGCAGTTCTTC
TRBV4-3	TRBJ2-3	TRBD1	.	CASSQDRGQGSDTQYF	TGCGCCAGCAGCCAAGATCGGGGACAGGGTTCAGATACGCAGTATTTT
TRBV29-1	TRBJ1-1	TRBD1	.	CSVAGTGMNTEAFF	TGCAGCGTAGCCGGGACAGGGATGAACACTGAAGCTTTCTTT
TRBV19	TRBJ1-5	TRBD1	.	CASSIEVGTGGNQPQHF	TGTGCCAGTAGTATAGAAGTTGGGACAGGTGGTAATCAGCCCCAGCATTTT
TRBV18	TRBJ2-7	TRBD1	.	CASSPTPSVQGAREQYF	TGTGCCAGCTCACCGACCCCTTCGGTACAGGGGGCTAGGGAGCAGTACTTC
TRBV19	TRBJ2-5	TRBD2	.	CASSPRTSGMGETQYF	TGTGCCAGTAGTCCGAGGACTAGCGGGATGGGGGAGACCCAGTACTTC
TRBV11-2	TRBJ1-4	TRBD1	once	CASSIDRGLVEKLFF	TGTGCCAGCAGCATAGACAGGGGACTCGTTGAAAAACTGTTTTTT
TRBV7-9	TRBJ1-3	.	.	CASSLAGPIYF	TGTGCCAGCAGCTTAGCCGGGCCCATATATTTT
TRBV27	TRBJ2-7	TRBD1	.	CASSFGTGSYEQYF	TGTGCCAGCAGTTTTGGGACAGGGTCCTACGAGCAGTACTTC
TRBV5-6	TRBJ2-7	.	.	CASSLTRIGEQYF	TGTGCCAGCAGCTTGACCAGGATAGGCGAGCAGTACTTC
TRBV6-6	TRBJ1-5	TRBD1	.	CASSLTGNQPQHF	TGTGCCAGCAGCCTGACAGGGAATCAGCCCCAGCATTTT
TRBV5-1	TRBJ2-3	.	few	CASSHDTDTQYF	TGCGCCAGCAGCCATGACACAGATACGCAGTATTTT
TRBV7-2	TRBJ2-7	.	.	CASSLGTQRAHEQYF	TGTGCCAGCAGCTTAGGGACCCAGAGGGCCCACGAGCAGTACTTC
TRBV9	TRBJ2-5	.	.	CASSAFGETQYF	TGTGCCAGCAGCGCCTTTGGGGAGACCCAGTACTTC
TRBV27	TRBJ2-7	TRBD1	few	CASSNRPTGQGAYEQYF	TGTGCCAGCAGTAATCGGCCGACGGGACAGGGTGCCTACGAGCAGTACTTC
TRBV6-1	TRBJ2-1	.	few	CASSPRDTNNEQFF	TGTGCCAGCAGCCCCCGGGACACAAACAATGAGCAGTTCTTC
TRBV29-1	TRBJ2-3	.	.	CSAQSGGTDTQYF	TGCAGCGCCCAGAGCGGTGGCACAGATACGCAGTATTTT
TRBV2	TRBJ1-3	.	.	CASLRGHSGNTIYF	TGTGCCAGCCTCAGGGGCCACTCTGGAAACACCATATATTTT
TRBV29-1	TRBJ2-1	.	.	CSVEPGPWGNEQFF	TGCAGCGTTGAACCGGGACCCTGGGGCAATGAGCAGTTCTTC
TRBV7-8	TRBJ1-2	TRBD1	.	CASSLGTGEFGYTF	TGTGCCAGCAGCTTAGGGACAGGGGAGTTCGGCTACACCTTC
TRBV7-2	TRBJ2-3	.	.	CASSLRGGTGLVLNTQYF	TGTGCCAGCAGCTTAAGAGGAGGAACGGGCCTAGTTCTAAATACGCAGTATTTT
TRBV6-5	TRBJ1-2	TRBD1	.	CASSSWDSKGYGYTF	TGTGCCAGCAGTTCATGGGACAGCAAAGGCTATGGCTACACCTTC
TRBV4-1	TRBJ2-6	.	.	CASSQGPGLKSSGANVLTF	TGCGCCAGCAGCCAAGGCCCAGGGCTTAAGAGCTCTGGGGCCAACGTCCTGACTTTC
TRBV7-9	TRBJ2-1	TRBD2	once	CASSSTSGEQFF	TGTGCCAGCAGCTCAACTAGCGGTGAGCAGTTCTTC
TRBV7-8	TRBJ1-5	.	.	CASSLVGGINSQPQHF	TGTGCCAGCAGCTTAGTAGGAGGGATTAACAGTCAGCCCCAGCATTTT
TRBV5-1	TRBJ1-1	.	.	CASSLAGGMVSGTEAFF	TGCGCCAGCAGCTTGGCCGGGGGAATGGTTTCGGGCACTGAAGCTTTCTTT
TRBV7-9	TRBJ1-4	.	.	CASSVLGPTRNEKLFF	TGTGCCAGCAGCGTATTGGGACCTACGCGTAATGAAAAACTGTTTTTT
TRBV9	TRBJ1-2	TRBD1	.	CASSVERGPSGYTF	TGTGCCAGCAGCGTAGAAAGGGGGCCCTCTGGCTACACCTTC
TRBV7-9	TRBJ2-3	.	.	CASRWTESTDTQYF	TGTGCCAGCAGATGGACAGAGAGCACAGATACGCAGTATTTT